Below are 20 T cell receptor beta chains sequenced from a single sample in a study of T-cell reconstitution after alpha-beta-depleted transplantation in children. As it was prepared, the TCRbeta library received unique molecular identifiers. TCRdb re-called the PCR reads with MiXCR, one entry per CDR3 protein. The sample includes some 450,000 distinct CDR3 sequences, 43% seen only once; the top ten take 27%. Specimen: PBMCs, collected before TCRalphabeta/CD19-depleted stem cell transplant. The receptors derive from a girl aged 2-10 years with aplastic anemia, due to receive a stem cell transplant.

V is TRBV6-2 or TRBV6-3 and J is TRBJ2-5, with 13 bases identical to TRBD2. Germline trimming cut 5 bases from V and 3 bases from J; bases unmatched to any gene: 9. The CDR3 length is 17 residues. Germline V gives CDR1 MNHEY, CDR2 SVGEGT. This chain's CDR3 is CASSKRTSGSVEETQYF. The CDR3 coding sequence is TGTGCCAGCAGTAAAAGGACTAGCGGGAGTGTGGAAGAGACCCAGTACTTC.

This clonotype was picked up many times. V and J are TRBV20-1 and TRBJ2-1; 8 nucleotides align to TRBD2. This CDR3 has 15 residues. From germline, CDR1 is DFQATT and CDR2 SNEGSKA (reference sequence). Unmatched junction bases numbered 6, after V lost 2 bases and J lost 3 bases. The CDR3 protein is CSARTPGGFYNEQFF. In DNA form, the CDR3 reads TGCAGTGCTAGAACACCGGGAGGGTTCTACAATGAGCAGTTCTTC.

This chain joins TRBV4-1 and TRBJ2-5, with 10 bases that match TRBD2. From germline, CDR1 is MGHRA and CDR2 YSYEKL. The junction had 14 bases not matched to a gene; V was cut back by 6 bases and J by 4 bases. CDR3 length: 17 residues. Here the CDR3 reads CASRSGTSDGGGETQYF. The CDR3 DNA follows: TGCGCCAGCAGATCCGGGACTAGCGACGGGGGCGGAGAGACCCAGTACTTC.

The chain uses TRBV7-9 and TRBJ2-7, with D perhaps matching TRBD1 (6 bases). V shed 5 bases and J shed 2 bases, with 13 bases lying between them. CDR1 is SEHNR and CDR2 is FQNEAQ in the germline V gene (reference sequence). The length of the CDR3 is 14 residues. This CDR3 is CASSARQAPYEQYF. The CDR3 DNA reads as TGTGCCAGCAGCGCCCGACAGGCCCCCTACGAGCAGTACTTC.

This clonotype was observed many times. The gene calls are TRBV12-3 or TRBV12-4 and TRBJ1-1; a weak D match, TRBD1 (6 bases). CDR3 size: 13 residues. V was trimmed by 8 bases and J by 5 bases, leaving 15 bases between them. DNA of the CDR3: TGTGCCAGCTCACAGGGCCCCCTAACTGAAGCTTTCTTT. Translating gives CASSQGPLTEAFF.

The chain links TRBV7-3 to TRBJ2-1; D ambiguous. CDR3 length: 14 residues. V gave up 5 bases and J gave up 8 bases, with 16 bases separating them. CDR1 SGHTA and CDR2 FQGTGA come from the germline V gene. The CDR3 DNA follows: TGTGCCAGCAGCCCGACCCAAAGTTCGCATGAGCAGTTCTTC. Translating it yields CASSPTQSSHEQFF.

V gene TRBV12-3 or TRBV12-4 combines with J gene TRBJ1-1; possible D gene TRBD1, 5 bases. V gave up 5 bases and J gave up 1 base, with 8 bases separating them. The CDR3 has 13 residues. The CDR3 here is CASSGARNTEAFF. In DNA, the CDR3 is TGTGCCAGCAGTGGGGCCAGGAACACTGAAGCTTTCTTT.

The gene calls are TRBV24-1 and TRBJ2-2; no reliable D call. The V end was cut by 4 bases, the J end by 7 bases, with 9 bases between. The CDR3 contains 13 residues. Germline CDR1 KGHDR, CDR2 SFDVKD. CDR3 residues: CATSEFEGGELFF. DNA of the CDR3: TGTGCCACCAGTGAATTCGAAGGCGGGGAGCTGTTTTTT.

This clonotype was seen repeatedly, ten times or more. The rearrangement links TRBV12-3 or TRBV12-4 to TRBJ2-2; D not certain. V was cut by 5 bases and J by 2 bases, with 15 bases left in between. The CDR3 sequence is 16 residues long. The CDR3 DNA is TGTGCCAGCAGTCCCCCCCGACACCTAAACACCGGGGAGCTGTTTTTT. This gives the protein CASSPPRHLNTGELFF.

The V and J genes are TRBV27 and TRBJ2-7, with 7 nucleotides matching TRBD1. The V gene's germline CDR1 is MNHEY and CDR2 SMNVEV (reference sequence). The J segment lost 3 bases and the V segment lost 4 bases, leaving 3 bases of the junction unmatched. This CDR3 spans 13 amino acids. This CDR3 is CASSSQGFYEQYF. The CDR3 DNA is TGTGCCAGCAGTTCACAGGGGTTCTACGAGCAGTACTTC.

The chain combines TRBV6-2 or TRBV6-3 with TRBJ1-5, with a possible D match to TRBD1 (6 bases). V was clipped by 6 bases and J by 9 bases, with 18 bases between them. The germline V gene encodes CDR1 MNHEY and CDR2 SVGEGT. The CDR3 spans 14 residues. CDR3 nucleotide sequence: TGTGCCAGCAGCCGCCCGGGGGGCCCATCGCCCCAGCATTTT. Its protein product is CASSRPGGPSPQHF.

The chain has TRBV7-9 and TRBJ2-7, with 7 bases fitting TRBD1. The CDR3 loop spans 17 amino acids. Germline V gene lookup returns CDR1 SEHNR and CDR2 FQNEAQ (reference sequence). V lost 6 bases and J lost 0; bases outside the gene matches: 14. CDR3 sequence reads: CASRQTIDGTVSYEQYF. The CDR3 DNA reads TGTGCCAGCAGGCAGACTATTGACGGGACAGTCTCCTACGAGCAGTACTTC.

CDR3: CASSWGQMNTEAFF. CDR3 in DNA: TGTGCCAGCTCCTGGGGGCAGATGAACACTGAAGCTTTCTTT. V usage is TRBV7-8 and J usage is TRBJ1-1, with D possibly TRBD1 on 6 matching bases. CDR1 is SGHVS and CDR2 is FQNEAQ in the germline V gene. The CDR3 covers 14 residues. V was cut by 8 bases and J by 0 bases, with 13 bases left in between.

The chain combines TRBV10-3 with TRBJ2-6, with D tentatively TRBD1 (5 bases). The CDR3 has 18 amino acids. Germline lookup yields CDR1 ENHRY and CDR2 SYGVKD. The V end lost 4 bases, the J end lost 0 bases, and 16 bases lay between the germline ends. CDR3 coding DNA: TGTGCCATCAGTGGGAACACAGGTGGCCTCTCTGGGGCCAACGTCCTGACTTTC. Amino acids: CAISGNTGGLSGANVLTF.

This clonotype came up many times. The chain is built from TRBV20-1 and TRBJ2-7; D uncertain. CDR3 length: 15 residues. Deletions cut 0 bases from V and 3 bases from J, with 15 bases between. Per the germline V gene, CDR1 is DFQATT and CDR2 is SNEGSKA (reference sequence). CDR3 sequence: CSARDPTPAHYEQYF. The CDR3 DNA reads as TGCAGTGCTAGAGACCCGACCCCAGCCCACTACGAGCAGTACTTC.

V is TRBV7-6 and J is TRBJ2-7; 8 nucleotides match TRBD1. V trimming: 5 bases; J trimming: 5 bases; junction bases outside the gene matches: 11. The CDR3 has 15 amino acids. Germline lookup yields CDR1 SGHVS and CDR2 FNYEAQ. CDR3 DNA sequence: TGTGCCAGCAGCGTCATGACAGGGGCCCCCCACGAGCAGTACTTC. Translation: CASSVMTGAPHEQYF.

The gene calls are TRBV12-3 or TRBV12-4 and TRBJ2-3, with 8 bases matching TRBD2. The CDR3 is 15 amino acids. V shed 6 bases and J 3 bases; nucleotides not matched to a gene: 8. CDR3 sequence reads: CASSQREMETDTQYF. CDR3 nucleotide sequence: TGTGCCAGCAGCCAGCGGGAGATGGAGACAGATACGCAGTATTTT.

Note on this clonotype: At one of its ends the junction is not consistent with the germline gene, which may arise from a read error. This chain connects TRBV20-1 to TRBJ2-7; a possible D gene is TRBD2 (6 bases). CDR1 and CDR2 from the germline V gene are DFQATT and SNEGSKA (reference sequence). This CDR3 has 14 residues. The CDR3 sequence: CSASQLANAYEQYF. CDR3 nucleotides: TGTAGTGCTAGTCAGCTAGCGAACGCCTACGAGCAGTACTTC.

This clonotype has a handful of counts. The chain recombines TRBV5-1 with TRBJ2-6, with D perhaps given as TRBD1 or TRBD2 (5 bases each). The CDR3 loop spans 13 amino acids. The germline CDR1 and CDR2 sequences are SGHRS and YFSETQ. V lost 4 bases to trimming and J lost 11 bases, with 13 bases between them. CDR3 region: CASSRGMGDVLTF. The CDR3, as DNA: TGCGCCAGCAGCAGGGGCATGGGGGACGTCCTGACTTTC.

This clonotype was observed many times. The chain carries TRBV5-5 and TRBJ1-5; D uncertain. This CDR3 contains 13 residues. The V gene's germline CDR1 is SGHKS and CDR2 YYEKEE (reference sequence). Trimming removed 4 bases from V and 5 bases from J, with 10 bases in between. Here the CDR3 DNA reads TGTGCCAGCAGCCCCTCCCAGGATCAGCCCCAGCATTTT. This encodes CASSPSQDQPQHF.